These 21 T cell receptor beta chains came from one sample sequenced in a study of human T cells and chemical hapten exposure. TCRdb used MiXCR to reprocess the RACE reads, holding one entry per CDR3 protein. In the table there are about 300,000 distinct CDR3 sequences, about 5% of which are singletons. The sample's time point: pre-sensitization, week 0. Treatment defined: therapeutic diphenylcyclopropenone sensitization with weekly scalp DPC. The source was whole blood, collected in connection with sensitization to the hapten diphenylcyclopropenone (DPC). The receptors derive from a woman aged 18-29 years with alopecia areata. Some clones in this sample may be carry-over from other donors' samples.

This clonotype occurred many times. The chain recombines TRBV7-9 with TRBJ1-1; 7 nucleotides match TRBD1. V was pared by 5 bases and J by 1 base, with 7 bases of the junction left unmatched. Germline assignment: CDR1 SEHNR and CDR2 FQNEAQ (reference sequence). CDR3 length: 15 residues. As DNA, the CDR3 is TGTGCCAGCAGCCCCGGGGACAGACAGAACACTGAAGCTTTCTTT. Translation: CASSPGDRQNTEAFF.

The chain employs TRBV7-9 and TRBJ2-5, with D unclear. Germline values: CDR1 SEHNR, CDR2 FQNEAQ (reference sequence). Trimming took 5 bases from V and 4 from J, leaving 11 bases between them. This CDR3 has 13 amino acids. CDR3 amino acids: CASSPDPGETQYF. The CDR3 DNA sequence: TGTGCCAGCAGCCCTGACCCGGGAGAGACCCAGTACTTC. The whole variable domain, filled in from reference TRBV7-9 and TRBJ2-5, reads DTGVSQNPRHKITKRGQNVTFRCDPISEHNRLYWYRQTLGQGPEFLTYFQNEAQLEKSRLLSDRFSAERPKGSFSTLEIQRTEQGDSAMYLCASSPDPGETQYFGPGTRLLVL.

This clonotype was recorded a few times. J is TRBJ1-2 and V is TRBV12-3 or TRBV12-4; TRBD1 is a possible D gene (5 bases). CDR3 length: 15 residues. Between the trimmed V and J ends, which lost 6 bases and 1 base, there was a span of 15 bases. CDR3 bases: TGTGCCAGCAGACGATCTCGAGACAGTAACTATGGCTACACCTTC. As protein: CASRRSRDSNYGYTF.

This clonotype has just a few counts. The chain combines TRBV15 with TRBJ1-6, with TRBD1 matching over 7 bases. The length of the CDR3 is 18 residues. The trim removed 3 bases at V and 3 bases at J, leaving 11 bases unmatched. Germline V lookup: CDR1 LNHNV, CDR2 YYDKDF (reference sequence). The CDR3 sequence is CATSSDNRGANYNSPLHF. CDR3 nucleotide sequence: TGTGCCACCAGCAGTGACAACAGGGGCGCTAACTATAATTCACCCCTCCACTTT.

This clonotype showed up many times. This rearrangement joins TRBV5-1 to TRBJ2-1; weak D call: TRBD2 (6 bases). Trimming took off 4 bases at V and 12 bases at J, with 20 bases between the two ends. The CDR3 loop spans 14 amino acids. Germline V gene lookup returns CDR1 SGHRS and CDR2 YFSETQ. CDR3: CASSQPGASAGQFF. Written as DNA, the CDR3 is TGCGCCAGCAGCCAACCCGGGGCTAGCGCTGGGCAGTTCTTC.

There are many counts of this clonotype. The V gene is TRBV11-2, the J gene TRBJ1-2; a possible D gene is TRBD1 (5 bases). The V and J ends lost 0 bases and 5 bases respectively, with 13 bases between them. The CDR3 runs 15 residues. Per germline, CDR1 SGHAT and CDR2 FQNNGV. CDR3 coding DNA: TGTGCCAGCAGCTTAGAGGGCAGGGCTGGATATGGCTACACCTTC. The encoded protein is CASSLEGRAGYGYTF.

There are many counts of this clonotype. The CDR3 loop reads CASSPESSEDTQYF. The DNA of the CDR3 is TGTGCCAGCTCACCCGAGAGCAGTGAAGATACGCAGTATTTT. This rearrangement joins TRBV18 to TRBJ2-3; D is uncertain. Between the trimmed V and J ends, which lost 3 bases and 5 bases, there was a span of 12 bases. The V gene's germline CDR1 is KGHSH and CDR2 LQKENI. This CDR3 is built from 14 residues.

The table lists this clonotype with many counts. The chain employs TRBV6-5 and TRBJ2-4; D is ambiguous. Between the trimmed V and J ends, which lost 6 bases and 0 bases, there was a span of 15 bases. The CDR3 contains 16 residues. Germline V gene lookup returns CDR1 MNHEY and CDR2 SVGAGI. DNA for the CDR3: TGTGCCAGCAGCCTCGACCTCCGGCTAGCCAAAAACATTCAGTACTTC. Translating gives CASSLDLRLAKNIQYF.

In this sample, this clonotype turned up many times. The CDR3: CASHTQQGKSTDTQYF. The CDR3 DNA is TGTGCCAGCCACACACAACAGGGGAAAAGCACAGATACGCAGTATTTT. The V and J genes are TRBV2 and TRBJ2-3; TRBD1 matches at 7 bases. CDR3 size: 16 residues. Germline-derived CDR1 and CDR2 are SNHLY and FYNNEI. Trimming removed 8 bases from V and 0 bases from J; junction bases left unmatched: 11.

This clonotype has ten or more counts. This chain joins TRBV27 and TRBJ1-4; the D gene is possibly TRBD1 (5 bases). Trimming stripped 5 bases from V and 6 bases from J, with 16 bases between. Germline V gene sequence: CDR1 MNHEY, CDR2 SMNVEV (reference sequence). This CDR3 has 15 residues. CDR3 sequence: CASSPQGFQDEKLFF. Here the CDR3 DNA reads TGTGCCAGCAGTCCCCAGGGATTCCAGGATGAAAAACTGTTTTTT.

At least ten counts were recorded for this clonotype. This sequence joins TRBV7-2 and TRBJ1-1; no clear D gene. The V gene lost 5 bases and the J gene lost 0 bases, with 16 bases spanning the gap. The CDR3 totals 16 residues. The germline V gene encodes CDR1 SGHTA and CDR2 FQGNSA. The CDR3 DNA sequence: TGTGCCAGCAGCCCCACCCCCCTGAGTTTGAACACTGAAGCTTTCTTT. This gives the protein CASSPTPLSLNTEAFF.

A few counts support this clonotype. The chain employs TRBV10-3 and TRBJ1-5; possibly TRBD1 for D (6 bases). V dropped 0 bases and J dropped 5 bases, with 11 bases sitting between them. Per the germline V gene, CDR1 is ENHRY and CDR2 is SYGVKD. The CDR3 runs 15 residues. The CDR3 sequence: CAISESRTADQPQHF. CDR3 nucleotides: TGTGCCATCAGTGAGTCGAGGACAGCGGATCAGCCCCAGCATTTT.

This clonotype has at least ten counts. The rearrangement uses TRBV4-1 and TRBJ2-7, with 7 positions matching TRBD1. Trimming removed 1 base from V and 0 bases from J; junction bases left unmatched: 18. The CDR3 is 20 residues long. Germline V gene sequence: CDR1 MGHRA, CDR2 YSYEKL. CDR3 amino acids: CASSQGETGPDLLSSYEQYF. CDR3 DNA sequence: TGCGCCAGCAGCCAAGGGGAGACAGGGCCTGATTTATTGAGCTCCTACGAGCAGTACTTC.

This clonotype has ten or more counts. The V call is TRBV18, the J call TRBJ2-5; the D is unclear. V lost 0 bases and J 1 base, leaving 6 bases between the germline ends. The CDR3 has 14 residues. Germline V lookup: CDR1 KGHSH, CDR2 LQKENI. The CDR3 here is CASSPPFSQETQYF. DNA for the CDR3: TGTGCCAGCTCACCACCATTTTCCCAAGAGACCCAGTACTTC.

This clonotype was seen a few times. V is TRBV4-1 and J is TRBJ2-7; D remains unclear. This CDR3 contains 14 residues. From germline, CDR1 is MGHRA and CDR2 YSYEKL. V lost 4 bases, J lost 6 bases, and 16 bases lay in between. The CDR3 DNA reads as TGCGCCAGCAGCCGCGGTGCTACAGCGCGCGAGCAGTACTTC. Encoded protein: CASSRGATAREQYF.

This clonotype was picked up many times. The rearrangement uses TRBV7-9 and TRBJ1-1, with no clear D. Germline assignment: CDR1 SEHNR and CDR2 FQNEAQ (reference sequence). V was clipped by 5 bases and J by 1 base, with 8 bases between them. The CDR3 runs 13 residues. CDR3 sequence: CASSITQNTEAFF. Here the CDR3 DNA reads TGTGCCAGCAGCATCACACAGAACACTGAAGCTTTCTTT.

This clonotype was counted a few times. V is TRBV20-1 and J is TRBJ2-3; 12 bases map to TRBD2. This CDR3 is built from 14 residues. V gave up 3 bases and J gave up 10 bases; unmatched junction bases: 8. Per germline, CDR1 DFQATT and CDR2 SNEGSKA (reference sequence). CDR3 amino acids: CSASDLAGGQAQYF. The CDR3 DNA reads as TGCAGTGCTAGTGATCTAGCGGGGGGGCAGGCGCAGTATTTT.

This clonotype was counted many times. J is TRBJ1-1 and V is TRBV18; D perhaps matches TRBD1 (6 bases). Per the germline V gene, CDR1 is KGHSH and CDR2 is LQKENI. This CDR3 spans 12 amino acids. V shed 6 bases and J shed 10 bases, with 15 bases lying between them. CDR3 residues: CASSPDSVRAFF. CDR3 nucleotide sequence: TGTGCCAGCTCTCCGGACAGTGTTCGAGCTTTCTTT.

The J gene is TRBJ2-1, the V gene TRBV10-3; D call uncertain. CDR1 is ENHRY, CDR2 SYGVKD, per germline. Trimming shortened V by 10 bases and J by 4 bases, and 20 bases separated the two germline ends. This CDR3 is built from 15 residues. For the CDR3, the DNA is TGTGCCACCTTTCCGGCGGAACCCGTTTACAATGAGCAGTTCTTC. Translation gives CATFPAEPVYNEQFF.

V and J are TRBV12-1 and TRBJ1-5. TRBV12-1 is designated a pseudogene. This CDR3 comprises 16 residues. CDR3 residues: CASSFPPGHSNQPQHF. The CDR3 region has the DNA TGTGCCAGCAGCTTCCCTCCCGGACATTCCAATCAGCCCCAGCATTTT.

This clonotype has more than one count but fewer than ten. The V gene is TRBV27, the J gene TRBJ2-2; D is possibly TRBD1 or TRBD2 (5 bases each). Trimming stripped 5 bases from V and 3 bases from J, with 16 bases between. Germline CDR1 is MNHEY and CDR2 is SMNVEV (reference sequence). The CDR3 runs to 16 residues. CDR3 DNA: TGTGCCAGCAGTCCGACCCGGGACGGTTACACCGGGGAGCTGTTTTTT. It specifies CASSPTRDGYTGELFF.